Listed here are 22 T cell receptor beta chains from one sample, sequenced in a study of patients and donors after allogeneic stem cell transplantation. Each CDR3 protein gets one entry after TCRdb re-called the RT-PCR reads with MiXCR. The sample lists roughly 880,000 distinct CDR3 sequences; 15% to 20% were seen once. The sample taken for sequencing was blood, either unsorted or a sorted T cell fraction (not recorded which). These receptors were collected from a human donor who was either an allogeneic HSCT recipient or a stem cell or donor lymphocyte infusion donor (not recorded which). It is not recorded whose cells these are; they may come from a transplant donor.

This clonotype was recorded a few times. V and J are TRBV18 and TRBJ2-7; 10 positions match TRBD1. Trimming took 4 bases from V and 6 from J; bases not matched to a gene: 6. The CDR3 is 14 amino acids. The germline CDR1 and CDR2 sequences are KGHSH and LQKENI. The CDR3 DNA is TGTGCCAGCTCACTCTCCGGGACAGGGGCCGAGCAGTACTTC. It is translated as CASSLSGTGAEQYF.

This clonotype was detected ten times or more. This chain connects TRBV5-1 to TRBJ2-2; 10 nucleotides match TRBD2. The ends lost 2 bases at V and 5 bases at J; junction bases unmatched: 3. The CDR3 contains 15 residues. CDR1 and CDR2 (germline): SGHRS, YFSETQ. The CDR3, as DNA: TGCGCCAGCAGCTTTAGCGGGAGGTCGACCGGGGAGCTGTTTTTT. This codes for CASSFSGRSTGELFF.

The CDR3 DNA sequence: TGTGCCAGCAGCCCCCGGTGGGCTAGCGGGAGGACCAGGGGTGAGCAGTTCTTC. Translation: CASSPRWASGRTRGEQFF. The chain employs TRBV12-3 or TRBV12-4 and TRBJ2-1, with 11 bases that match TRBD2. This CDR3 is built from 18 residues. J gave up 9 bases and V 6 bases, and 19 bases lay outside the gene matches.

Many counts were recorded for this clonotype. J is TRBJ2-1 and V is TRBV10-3; TRBD2 might be the D (5 bases). Germline-derived CDR1 and CDR2 are ENHRY and SYGVKD. Deletions cut 10 bases from V and 9 bases from J, with 22 bases between. The CDR3 totals 14 residues. CDR3 protein: CATDYGNASAEQFF. The CDR3 DNA reads as TGTGCCACAGACTATGGGAACGCCTCCGCTGAGCAGTTCTTC.

This clonotype was found many times. The V gene is TRBV29-1, the J gene TRBJ1-1; TRBD1 agrees at 9 bases. There are 14 residues in the CDR3. V trimming: 4 bases; J trimming: 5 bases; junction bases outside the gene matches: 8. CDR1 and CDR2 (germline): SQVTM, ANQGSEA. This CDR3 reads CSVATGGFGTEAFF. The CDR3 nucleotides are TGCAGCGTTGCTACAGGGGGCTTTGGGACTGAAGCTTTCTTT.

The chain joins TRBV5-1 to TRBJ2-1; TRBD1 matches 9 bases. The germline CDR1 and CDR2 sequences are SGHRS and YFSETQ. The V gene end was trimmed by 6 bases and the J gene end by 7 bases; junction bases not matched to a gene: 11. The length of the CDR3 is 15 residues. CDR3 sequence reads: CASKSGTGWANEQFF. CDR3 sequence (DNA): TGCGCCAGCAAATCTGGGACAGGGTGGGCAAATGAGCAGTTCTTC. The variable domain in full, completed from reference TRBV5-1 and TRBJ2-1, reads KAGVTQTPRYLIKTRGQQVTLSCSPISGHRSVSWYQQTPGQGLQFLFEYFSETQRNKGNFPGRFSGRQFSNSRSEMNVSTLELGDSALYLCASKSGTGWANEQFFGPGTRLTVL.

The rearrangement joins TRBV20-1 to TRBJ1-5; possible D gene TRBD1, 5 bases. Trimming stripped 3 bases from V and 7 bases from J, with 13 bases between. Germline V gives CDR1 DFQATT, CDR2 SNEGSKA (reference sequence). The CDR3 is 13 residues long. The CDR3 sequence is CSARGEGVQPQHF. For the CDR3, the DNA is TGCAGTGCTAGGGGGGAAGGGGTCCAGCCCCAGCATTTT.

The chain is built from TRBV10-3 and TRBJ1-1; a weak D match, TRBD1 (6 bases). Looked up from germline, CDR1 is ENHRY and CDR2 is SYGVKD. Trimming took 11 bases from V and 4 from J, leaving 23 bases between them. This CDR3 comprises 15 residues. CDR3 in amino acids: CAAGGRGRLGTEAFF. CDR3 sequence (DNA): TGTGCCGCGGGGGGCAGGGGAAGATTAGGCACTGAAGCTTTCTTT.

CDR3 sequence reads: CASGDLQAYEQYF. In nucleotides, the CDR3 is TGTGCCAGCGGGGACTTACAGGCCTACGAGCAGTACTTC. The genes are TRBV27 and TRBJ2-7; D possibly corresponds to TRBD2 (6 bases). CDR3 length: 13 residues. The germline V gene has CDR1 MNHEY and CDR2 SMNVEV (reference sequence). Deletions cut 8 bases from V and 2 bases from J, with 13 bases between.

This clonotype was recorded only once. The chain is built from TRBV20-1 and TRBJ1-5, with 10 positions matching TRBD1. The J segment lost 4 bases and the V segment lost 0 bases, leaving 6 bases of the junction unmatched. The CDR3 runs 16 residues. CDR1 DFQATT and CDR2 SNEGSKA come from the germline V gene (reference sequence). Written as DNA, the CDR3 is TGCAGTGCTAGAGAAGGGACAGGGGTCCGGAATCAGCCCCAGCATTTT. Translating it yields CSAREGTGVRNQPQHF.

This clonotype was seen only a few times. Here the CDR3 reads CSVEGTGDGTDTQYF. CDR3 coding DNA: TGCAGCGTTGAAGGGACGGGGGACGGCACAGATACGCAGTATTTT. The chain carries TRBV29-1 and TRBJ2-3; D might be TRBD2 (6 bases). With 1 base removed from V and 1 base from J, the gap between germline ends came to 12 bases. The CDR3 length is 15 residues. Germline V gene data show CDR1 as SQVTM and CDR2 as ANQGSEA.

This clonotype was detected a few times. The chain has TRBV18 and TRBJ2-1, with a weak D call TRBD2 (5 bases). Deletions cut 1 base from V and 10 bases from J, with 8 bases between. The CDR3 consists of 12 residues. From germline, CDR1 is KGHSH and CDR2 LQKENI. The CDR3 nucleotides are TGTGCCAGCTCACCACTACGGGGAGAGCAGTTCTTC. Its protein product is CASSPLRGEQFF.

A few counts support this clonotype. CDR3: CSARVLGQGTYEQYF. The CDR3 bases are TGCAGTGCTAGAGTATTGGGACAGGGGACCTACGAGCAGTACTTC. The chain combines TRBV20-1 with TRBJ2-7, with 10 bases lining up with TRBD1. CDR3 length equals 15 residues. The V and J ends lost 1 base and 2 bases, in that order; junction bases with no gene match: 5. Germline V gene lookup returns CDR1 DFQATT and CDR2 SNEGSKA (reference sequence).

The chain carries TRBV7-2 and TRBJ1-2; D unresolved. The CDR3 has 15 amino acids. The ends were cut back, 5 bases at V and 4 bases at J, with 17 bases in the middle. Germline values: CDR1 SGHTA, CDR2 FQGNSA. CDR3 in amino acids: CASSPLDRAVYGYTF. CDR3 sequence (DNA): TGTGCCAGCAGCCCACTCGATCGGGCGGTCTATGGCTACACCTTC.

This clonotype has just a few counts. V and J are TRBV20-1 and TRBJ2-7, with D perhaps given as TRBD1 or TRBD2 (6 bases each). The V end was cut by 2 bases, the J end by 3 bases, with 20 bases between. Germline V CDR1 and CDR2: DFQATT, SNEGSKA (reference sequence). The CDR3 totals 16 residues. CDR3 loop: CSARLPRGSGNYEQYF. CDR3 DNA: TGCAGTGCTAGACTACCCAGGGGTAGCGGAAACTACGAGCAGTACTTC.

The V call is TRBV24-1, the J call TRBJ2-7, with 8 bases matching TRBD2. Germline assignment: CDR1 KGHDR and CDR2 SFDVKD. This CDR3 is 15 amino acids long. V trimming: 5 bases; J trimming: 3 bases; junction bases outside the gene matches: 8. CDR3 region: CATSGGVAGIYEQYF. For the CDR3, the DNA is TGTGCCACCAGTGGGGGGGTAGCGGGAATCTACGAGCAGTACTTC.

The CDR3 loop reads CASSLAGNGQPQHF. DNA of the CDR3: TGTGCCAGCAGCTTAGCAGGGAATGGACAGCCCCAGCATTTT. The gene calls are TRBV7-9 and TRBJ1-5; the D is unclear. CDR1 and CDR2 (germline): SEHNR, FQNEAQ (reference sequence). The CDR3 sequence is 14 residues long. The germline V and J ends were trimmed by 0 bases and 7 bases, with 10 bases remaining between them.

This clonotype was seen a few times. The rearrangement joins TRBV7-8 to TRBJ1-1; 7 bases align to TRBD1. Germline V lookup: CDR1 SGHVS, CDR2 FQNEAQ. V gave up 7 bases and J gave up 7 bases; unmatched junction bases: 12. CDR3 length: 14 amino acids. The CDR3 bases are TGTGCCAGCACCTACACCCGGGACAGTCTTGAAGCTTTCTTT. Protein sequence: CASTYTRDSLEAFF.

The rearrangement links TRBV12-3 or TRBV12-4 to TRBJ2-1; 9 nucleotides align to TRBD2. This CDR3 contains 17 residues. With 7 bases clipped from V and 0 bases from J, the junction kept 10 bases outside the gene matches. CDR3 sequence: CASMTAAGGSSYNEQFF. DNA for the CDR3: TGTGCCAGCATGACGGCGGCGGGAGGGAGCTCCTACAATGAGCAGTTCTTC.

This clonotype has only a few counts. CDR3 in amino acids: CASSPDRGLTDTQYF. CDR3 bases: TGTGCCAGCAGCCCAGACAGGGGGCTGACAGATACGCAGTATTTT. This sequence joins TRBV5-6 and TRBJ2-3, with 10 bases aligning to TRBD1. The CDR3 covers 15 residues. The J segment lost 3 bases and the V segment lost 4 bases, leaving 5 bases of the junction unmatched. CDR1 and CDR2 from the germline V gene are SGHDT and YYEEEE.

The chain has TRBV5-1 and TRBJ2-1, with TRBD1 matching over 8 bases. Germline lookup yields CDR1 SGHRS and CDR2 YFSETQ. V gave up 4 bases and J gave up 8 bases; unmatched junction bases: 23. The CDR3 loop spans 19 amino acids. The DNA of the CDR3 is TGCGCCAGCAGCCGAGAGGACAGGGTTAAAGCCGGCGCTCGGTATGAGCAGTTCTTC. Protein sequence: CASSREDRVKAGARYEQFF.

This clonotype showed up just a few times. The rearrangement uses TRBV6-5 and TRBJ2-7, with 8 bases fitting TRBD1. V was clipped by 2 bases and J by 0 bases; unmatched bases: 9. Germline V CDR1 and CDR2: MNHEY, SVGAGI. The CDR3 is made up of 17 amino acids. The CDR3 DNA follows: TGTGCCAGCAGTTACCCCGGACCGGGACAGGCCTCCTACGAGCAGTACTTC. As protein: CASSYPGPGQASYEQYF.